A single sample gave rise to the 24 T cell receptor beta chains below, sequenced in a study of beta chain features in type 1 diabetes. Expressed TCRB transcripts got sequenced, as all isolated RNA was reverse transcribed. Only in-frame clones appear in the TCRdb table, and some are missing; sequencing was by immunoSEQ multiplex PCR. The sample has about 360,000 clones; about 12% are singletons. The material sequenced was naive CD4+ T cells from blood. The receptors shown here come from a man in his late teens or twenties in good health.

V is TRBV2 and J is TRBJ2-7; D perhaps matches TRBD2 (5 bases). The CDR3 consists of 13 residues. The V and J ends lost 4 bases and 2 bases respectively, with 9 bases between them. Germline assignment: CDR1 SNHLY and CDR2 FYNNEI. CDR3 bases: TGTGCCAGCAGTGTCCGGGAAACCTACGAGCAGTACTTC. Translating gives CASSVRETYEQYF.

This rearrangement joins TRBV28 to TRBJ1-1, with D possibly matching TRBD1 (5 bases). Germline values: CDR1 MDHEN, CDR2 SYDVKM. V shed 5 bases and J shed 5 bases, with 9 bases lying between them. The CDR3 contains 12 residues. CDR3 bases: TGTGCCAGCAGTCCCCAGGGAACTGAAGCTTTCTTT. Its protein product is CASSPQGTEAFF.

This rearrangement joins TRBV12-5 to TRBJ2-1; TRBD2 matches 9 bases. This CDR3 has 16 residues. Germline V gives CDR1 LGHNT, CDR2 FRNRAP. Trimming removed 1 base from V and 2 bases from J; junction bases left unmatched: 3. As DNA, the CDR3 is TGTGCTAGTGGTTTGGAAATAGCGGGGGCCTACAATGAGCAGTTCTTC. This translates into CASGLEIAGAYNEQFF.

The gene calls are TRBV28 and TRBJ2-7, with TRBD1 as a possible D gene (5 bases). Germline CDR1 and CDR2: MDHEN and SYDVKM. This CDR3 spans 13 amino acids. V was clipped by 9 bases and J by 2 bases, with 14 bases between them. DNA of the CDR3: TGTGCCAGTCTCATGACAGCCACCTACGAGCAGTACTTC. Translation: CASLMTATYEQYF.

This sequence joins TRBV28 and TRBJ2-5, with 7 nucleotides matching TRBD1. This CDR3 comprises 14 residues. V gave up 5 bases and J gave up 2 bases; unmatched junction bases: 5. Germline V lookup: CDR1 MDHEN, CDR2 SYDVKM. Here the CDR3 reads CASSKDRVQETQYF. In DNA, the CDR3 is TGTGCCAGCAGTAAAGACAGGGTTCAAGAGACCCAGTACTTC. The entire variable domain, with the rest obtained from reference TRBV28 and TRBJ2-5, is as follows: DVKVTQSSRYLVKRTGEKVFLECVQDMDHENMFWYRQDPGLGLRLIYFSYDVKMKEKGDIPEGYSVSREKKERFSLILESASTNQTSMYLCASSKDRVQETQYFGPGTRLLVL.

This clone was counted a few times. V gene TRBV28 combines with J gene TRBJ2-2; D call uncertain. The V gene's germline CDR1 is MDHEN and CDR2 SYDVKM. Trimming removed 8 bases at V and 3 bases at J, with 4 bases between. The CDR3 spans 11 residues. In DNA form, the CDR3 reads TGTGCCAGCGAGGACACCGGGGAGCTGTTTTTT. Its translation: CASEDTGELFF.

This clone has more than one count but fewer than ten. The rearrangement links TRBV29-1 to TRBJ1-2; 10 nucleotides line up with TRBD1. This CDR3 spans 14 amino acids. V lost 4 bases, J lost 4 bases, and 6 bases stayed unmatched. Germline assignment: CDR1 SQVTM and CDR2 ANQGSEA. CDR3 in DNA: TGCAGCGTTGCAAGGGACAGGGGAGCCTATGGCTACACCTTC. This translates into CSVARDRGAYGYTF.

This clone was seen more than once but under ten times. The J gene is TRBJ1-1, the V gene TRBV30; 9 bases line up with TRBD1. The length of the CDR3 is 15 residues. V trimming: 5 bases; J trimming: 4 bases; junction bases outside the gene matches: 11. Per germline, CDR1 GTSNPN and CDR2 SVGIG (reference sequence). In DNA, the CDR3 is TGTGCCTGGGAGACCGGGACAGGGTTTTTCACTGAAGCTTTCTTT. Protein sequence: CAWETGTGFFTEAFF.

V and J are TRBV10-3 and TRBJ2-7; D call uncertain. V was shortened by 3 bases and J by 1 base, with 10 bases between the two germline ends. Germline CDR1 reads ENHRY; CDR2 reads SYGVKD. The CDR3 length is 14 residues. CDR3 sequence reads: CAISDPRFSYEQYF. The DNA for the CDR3 is TGTGCCATCAGTGATCCCAGATTTTCCTACGAGCAGTACTTC.

V is TRBV29-1 and J is TRBJ2-7, with a tentative D call TRBD2 (6 bases). This CDR3 comprises 15 residues. V gave up 1 base and J gave up 1 base, with 14 bases separating them. CDR1 and CDR2 from the germline V gene are SQVTM and ANQGSEA. The chain's CDR3 is CSVEVSQRASYEQYF. The CDR3 DNA reads as TGCAGCGTTGAAGTAAGCCAGCGGGCGTCCTACGAGCAGTACTTC.

The chain is built from TRBV27 and TRBJ1-5; 10 bases match TRBD1. The CDR3 contains 16 residues. V trimming: 5 bases; J trimming: 3 bases; junction bases outside the gene matches: 7. CDR1 and CDR2 from the germline V gene are MNHEY and SMNVEV (reference sequence). The CDR3 loop reads CASSPWTGGTNQPQHF. CDR3 DNA sequence: TGTGCCAGCAGTCCGTGGACAGGGGGTACCAATCAGCCCCAGCATTTT.

This clone was detected only a few times. V is TRBV5-6 and J is TRBJ1-2, with D possibly being TRBD1 (5 bases). The CDR3 is made up of 13 amino acids. Trimming removed 1 base at V and 8 bases at J, with 12 bases between. Germline CDR1 SGHDT, CDR2 YYEEEE. CDR3 loop: CASSLKVQGGYTF. CDR3 sequence (DNA): TGTGCCAGCAGCTTGAAGGTTCAGGGAGGCTACACCTTC.

This clone has a handful of counts. The gene calls are TRBV7-9 and TRBJ2-2, with TRBD2 matching 9 bases. V was pared by 6 bases and J by 5 bases, with 19 bases of the junction left unmatched. Germline CDR1 is SEHNR and CDR2 is FQNEAQ (reference sequence). The CDR3 runs to 19 residues. Written as DNA, the CDR3 is TGTGCCAGCAGTTGGGGGGGGTTAGCGGGAGTTCGGAGGACCGGGGAGCTGTTTTTT. It yields the protein CASSWGGLAGVRRTGELFF.

This clone was seen a few times. The chain has TRBV9 and TRBJ2-3, with a weak D call TRBD2 (5 bases). CDR3 length: 15 amino acids. Germline V CDR1 and CDR2: SGDLS, YYNGEE. Trimming took 2 bases from V and 0 from J, leaving 10 bases between them. The CDR3 spells CASSVRAPSTDTQYF. The DNA of the CDR3 is TGTGCCAGCAGCGTGCGGGCGCCTAGCACAGATACGCAGTATTTT.

This clone was seen a handful of times. The chain uses TRBV9 and TRBJ1-1; 8 positions agree with TRBD1. The trim removed 3 bases at V and 3 bases at J, leaving 1 base unmatched. Germline CDR1 is SGDLS and CDR2 is YYNGEE. The CDR3 contains 13 residues. The DNA for the CDR3 is TGTGCCAGCAGCGAGGGACAGGACACTGAAGCTTTCTTT. This gives the protein CASSEGQDTEAFF.

This sequence joins TRBV11-3 and TRBJ2-2, with TRBD1 matching 11 bases. This CDR3 is built from 15 residues. CDR1 is SGHNT, CDR2 YENEEA, per germline. The junction had 1 base not matched to a gene; V was cut back by 3 bases and J by 4 bases. The CDR3 region has the DNA TGTGCCAGCAGCTTTGGGACAGGGGGCACCGGGGAGCTGTTTTTT. Translated, it gives CASSFGTGGTGELFF.

This chain connects TRBV5-6 to TRBJ1-2; 10 bases match TRBD1. The CDR3 is 13 residues long. Trimming cost V 4 bases and J 8 bases; bases outside gene matches: 5. CDR1 is SGHDT, CDR2 YYEEEE, per germline. CDR3 in amino acids: CASSRGQGKGYTF. In DNA form, the CDR3 reads TGTGCCAGCAGCCGGGGACAGGGGAAAGGCTACACCTTC.

The genes are TRBV19 and TRBJ2-5, with TRBD2 matching over 7 bases. J was trimmed by 1 base and V by 6 bases; bases with no gene match: 5. From germline, CDR1 is LNHDA and CDR2 SQIVND (reference sequence). There are 14 residues in the CDR3. CDR3 bases: TGTGCCAGTAGCTTGGGACTAATCCAAGAGACCCAGTACTTC. Translating gives CASSLGLIQETQYF.

This clone was seen a few times. The chain recombines TRBV11-1 with TRBJ2-7; D gene uncertain. The V gene's germline CDR1 is SGHAT and CDR2 FQDESV (reference sequence). The CDR3 contains 13 residues. The V end was cut by 4 bases, the J end by 3 bases, with 10 bases between. The CDR3 sequence: CASSSPNIYEQYF. The CDR3 DNA sequence: TGTGCCAGCAGCTCCCCGAACATCTACGAGCAGTACTTC.

Notes on this clone: Relative to the germline gene, one junction end is altered; a read error may explain this. The chain couples TRBV9 to TRBJ1-6; D remains ambiguous. The CDR3 totals 13 residues. From germline, CDR1 is SGDLS and CDR2 YYNGEE. The chain's CDR3 is CASSVERYSPLHF. CDR3 sequence (DNA): TGTGCCAGCAGCGTAGAGCGTTATTCCCCCCTCCACTTT.

V usage is TRBV28 and J usage is TRBJ2-3; no reliable D call. CDR1 and CDR2 from the germline V gene are MDHEN and SYDVKM. V was pared by 8 bases and J by 2 bases, with 11 bases between. The CDR3 covers 13 residues. CDR3 loop: CASRVGSTDTQYF. In DNA, the CDR3 is TGTGCCAGCCGGGTAGGTTCCACAGATACGCAGTATTTT. The full variable domain, in which reference TRBV28 and TRBJ2-3 provide the parts outside the CDR3, is DVKVTQSSRYLVKRTGEKVFLECVQDMDHENMFWYRQDPGLGLRLIYFSYDVKMKEKGDIPEGYSVSREKKERFSLILESASTNQTSMYLCASRVGSTDTQYFGPGTRLTVL.

This rearrangement joins TRBV5-1 to TRBJ2-1; 12 bases align to TRBD2. The germline V gene encodes CDR1 SGHRS and CDR2 YFSETQ. The ends lost 4 bases at V and 6 bases at J; junction bases unmatched: 5. The CDR3 is made up of 15 amino acids. CDR3 coding DNA: TGCGCCAGCAGCGGCCTAGCGGGAGGGGGCAATGAGCAGTTCTTC. Its translation: CASSGLAGGGNEQFF.

The chain uses TRBV5-1 and TRBJ2-1; D is undetermined. This CDR3 comprises 13 residues. V dropped 1 base and J dropped 4 bases, with 6 bases sitting between them. CDR1 and CDR2 (germline): SGHRS, YFSETQ. CDR3 coding DNA: TGCGCCAGCAGCTTGCAAGCTTACAATGAGCAGTTCTTC. Its translation is CASSLQAYNEQFF. The full variable domain, with the rest looked up from reference TRBV5-1 and TRBJ2-1, is KAGVTQTPRYLIKTRGQQVTLSCSPISGHRSVSWYQQTPGQGLQFLFEYFSETQRNKGNFPGRFSGRQFSNSRSEMNVSTLELGDSALYLCASSLQAYNEQFFGPGTRLTVL.

The gene calls are TRBV4-2 and TRBJ2-7; 7 nucleotides line up with TRBD1. Per the germline V gene, CDR1 is LGHNA and CDR2 is YNFKEQ. This CDR3 has 17 residues. V lost 4 bases to trimming and J lost 0 bases; unmatched junction nucleotides: 12. The CDR3 nucleotides are TGTGCCAGCAGCCCCGCGCTGGGACAGCAACACTCCTACGAGCAGTACTTC. Its translation is CASSPALGQQHSYEQYF.